The entry below describes one T cell receptor beta chain. Its antigen is not identified. The data were taken from a study of Ad26.COV2.S vaccination and SARS-CoV-2 variants. Study-wide context: Intramuscular Ad26.COV2.S doses were given once or twice, 56 days apart. Notes on the study in general: Across vaccine and placebo recipients, the breadth of non-spike TCRs was similar. Placebo recipients trailed vaccine recipients in spike-specific TCR breadth.

Documented treatment: roughly 20 received Ad26.COV2.S at low or high dose, single or two shots; several received placebo; per-sample allocation not given. Day 63 after the first vaccine or placebo injection was the time point for sampling. Boston supplied an adult donor aged 18-55 years. With 0 bases removed from V and 7 bases from J, the gap between germline ends came to 11 bases. Germline CDR1 and CDR2: SGDLS and YYNGEE. This CDR3 has 14 residues. TCRdb keeps only in-frame clones here, not all; method: immunoSEQ multiplex PCR. The repertoire holds some 390,000 clones, with more than 85% as singletons.

The sequencing used peripheral blood, collected in a trial of Ad26.COV2.S vaccine versus placebo. The rearrangement uses TRBV9 and TRBJ2-1; perhaps TRBD1 as D (5 bases). This TCR derives from a person aged 18-65 years who received the Ad26.COV2.S COVID-19 vaccine or a placebo. The CDR3 coding sequence is TGTGCCAGCAGCGTAGAAGGGGCGATGAATGAGCAGTTCTTC. Translated: CASSVEGAMNEQFF. Variable domain in full (rest from reference TRBV9 and TRBJ2-1): DSGVTQTPKHLITATGQRVTLRCSPRSGDLSVYWYQQSLDQGLQFLIQYYNGEERAKGNILERFSAQQFPDLHSELNLSSLELGDSALYFCASSVEGAMNEQFFGPGTRLTVL.